This entry lists 21 T cell receptor beta chains sequenced from one sample in a study of long-term antiretroviral therapy in people with HIV. Survey-level immunoSEQ v3.0 assays were run. The protocol was immunoSEQ multiplex PCR, while the TCRdb copy is restricted to in-frame clones and leaves out a portion. The profile shows 21,000 or so clones, more than 70% of them singletons. The sample was unsorted PBMCs, taken 2.3 years after starting antiretroviral therapy. These receptor sequences come from a man between 60 and 75 years old with HIV.

The genes are TRBV5-6 and TRBJ1-3, with 11 bases identical to TRBD1. Losses at the gene ends were 0 bases for V and 2 bases for J; bases not matched to a gene: 10. Germline V gene sequence: CDR1 SGHDT, CDR2 YYEEEE. The CDR3 runs to 19 residues. CDR3 sequence: CASSLGTGGLLLAGNTIYF. In DNA, the CDR3 is TGTGCCAGCAGCTTGGGGACAGGGGGCTTATTGCTTGCTGGAAACACCATATATTTT.

The chain couples TRBV20-1 to TRBJ2-1, with D perhaps matching TRBD2 (6 bases). Trimming cost V 1 base and J 13 bases, with 11 bases left between them. Germline CDR1 and CDR2: DFQATT and SNEGSKA (reference sequence). The CDR3 has 11 amino acids. CDR3: CSARASGPQFF. CDR3 sequence (DNA): TGCAGTGCTAGAGCCAGCGGGCCCCAGTTCTTC.

The chain combines TRBV7-9 with TRBJ2-3; D is undetermined. Trimming removed 5 bases from V and 2 bases from J, with 11 bases in between. CDR3 length: 14 amino acids. Germline assignment: CDR1 SEHNR and CDR2 FQNEAQ (reference sequence). The CDR3 protein is CASSPETYTDTQYF. As DNA, the CDR3 is TGTGCCAGCAGCCCTGAGACGTACACAGATACGCAGTATTTT. Drawing the rest from reference TRBV7-9 and TRBJ2-3, the complete variable domain is DTGVSQNPRHKITKRGQNVTFRCDPISEHNRLYWYRQTLGQGPEFLTYFQNEAQLEKSRLLSDRFSAERPKGSFSTLEIQRTEQGDSAMYLCASSPETYTDTQYFGPGTRLTVL.

This clone came up a few times. The chain carries TRBV7-9 and TRBJ2-7; the match to TRBD2 covers 7 bases. Trimming at V came to 3 bases and at J to 1 base, leaving 3 bases not matched to a gene. From germline, CDR1 is SEHNR and CDR2 FQNEAQ (reference sequence). This CDR3 region has 14 residues. The CDR3 region is CASSLGRESYEQYF. CDR3 DNA sequence: TGTGCCAGCAGCTTGGGGAGGGAGTCCTACGAGCAGTACTTC.

J is TRBJ1-5 and V is TRBV7-2, with 10 bases that match TRBD1. V shed 3 bases and J 3 bases; nucleotides not matched to a gene: 5. CDR1 and CDR2 (germline): SGHTA, FQGNSA. The CDR3 consists of 16 residues. In DNA form, the CDR3 reads TGTGCCAGCAGCTTCGGACAGGGGGGGACCAATCAGCCCCAGCATTTT. This codes for CASSFGQGGTNQPQHF.

This CDR3 reads CASSQSPDRPSSYEQYF. The CDR3 DNA reads as TGTGCCAGCAGCCAAAGCCCAGACAGACCGAGCTCCTACGAGCAGTACTTC. The V and J genes are TRBV4-2 and TRBJ2-7, with TRBD1 as a possible D gene (5 bases). V lost 2 bases, J lost 0 bases, and 17 bases lay in between. There are 17 residues in the CDR3. CDR1 is LGHNA and CDR2 is YNFKEQ in the germline V gene.

The chain has TRBV5-1 and TRBJ1-6; D gene unclear. This CDR3 spans 16 amino acids. Germline CDR1 is SGHRS and CDR2 is YFSETQ. V was shortened by 0 bases and J by 4 bases, with 11 bases between the two germline ends. The CDR3 DNA is TGCGCCAGCAGCTTGGTGGACGGACGGTATAATTCACCCCTCCACTTT. Residues: CASSLVDGRYNSPLHF.

V gene TRBV10-3 combines with J gene TRBJ2-1, with D possibly being TRBD2 (5 bases). Germline loops: CDR1 ENHRY, CDR2 SYGVKD. There are 16 residues in the CDR3. Trimming removed 1 base at V and 1 base at J, with 11 bases between. The CDR3 sequence: CAISEWTLASYNEQFF. The CDR3 DNA follows: TGTGCCATCAGTGAGTGGACTCTCGCTTCCTACAATGAGCAGTTCTTC.

V and J are TRBV5-1 and TRBJ2-5, with unresolved D. V lost 4 bases to trimming and J lost 5 bases, with 9 bases between them. The CDR3 spans 12 residues. Per germline, CDR1 SGHRS and CDR2 YFSETQ. CDR3 in amino acids: CASSLIRETQYF. The CDR3 region has the DNA TGCGCCAGCAGCCTTATACGGGAGACCCAGTACTTC.

The chain employs TRBV30 and TRBJ1-3; 11 bases map to TRBD1. This CDR3 contains 13 residues. J lost 8 bases, V lost 7 bases, and 7 bases had no gene match. CDR1 GTSNPN and CDR2 SVGIG come from the germline V gene (reference sequence). The CDR3 nucleotides are TGTGCCTTAATAATGGGACAGGGGGACACCATATATTTT. This gives the protein CALIMGQGDTIYF. The full variable domain, completed using reference TRBV30 and TRBJ1-3, is SQTIHQWPATLVQPVGSPLSLECTVEGTSNPNLYWYRQAAGRGLQLLFYSVGIGQISSEVPQNLSASRPQDRQFILSSKKLLLSDSGFYLCALIMGQGDTIYFGEGSWLTVV.

J is TRBJ2-7 and V is TRBV7-3; D gene unclear. Trimming shortened V by 3 bases and J by 2 bases, and 14 bases separated the two germline ends. Looked up from germline, CDR1 is SGHTA and CDR2 is FQGTGA. The CDR3 is 15 amino acids. Here the CDR3 reads CASSLWAGPTYEQYF. As DNA, the CDR3 is TGTGCCAGCAGCTTGTGGGCAGGTCCAACCTACGAGCAGTACTTC. Full variable domain (remainder filled in from reference TRBV7-3 and TRBJ2-7): GAGVSQTPSNKVTEKGKYVELRCDPISGHTALYWYRQSLGQGPEFLIYFQGTGAADDSGLPNDRFFAVRPEGSVSTLKIQRTERGDSAVYLCASSLWAGPTYEQYFGPGTRLTVT.

The chain combines TRBV5-1 with TRBJ2-6; TRBD1 aligns across 7 bases. J was trimmed by 1 base and V by 7 bases; bases with no gene match: 5. Germline lookup yields CDR1 SGHRS and CDR2 YFSETQ. The CDR3 has 15 amino acids. CDR3 in DNA: TGCGCCAGCGGACCGACAGGGTCTGGGGCCAACGTCCTGACTTTC. Translated: CASGPTGSGANVLTF.

This chain links TRBV27 with TRBJ2-1; the D gene is possibly TRBD2 (6 bases). Trimming removed 6 bases at V and 5 bases at J, with 20 bases between. In germline, CDR1 is MNHEY, CDR2 SMNVEV (reference sequence). The length of the CDR3 is 16 residues. The CDR3 loop is CASRPGTGASNNEQFF. The CDR3 nucleotides read TGTGCCAGCAGACCGGGAACGGGAGCTAGCAACAATGAGCAGTTCTTC.

The rearrangement links TRBV19 to TRBJ2-5; 7 positions match TRBD2. There are 14 residues in the CDR3. The germline V gene encodes CDR1 LNHDA and CDR2 SQIVND (reference sequence). The ends lost 10 bases at V and 3 bases at J; junction bases unmatched: 11. In DNA form, the CDR3 reads TGTGCCACCCAGGGCCAGCTAGCGGAAGAGACCCAGTACTTC. Translating it yields CATQGQLAEETQYF.

The chain recombines TRBV28 with TRBJ2-1, with D perhaps matching TRBD1 (6 bases). Trimming cost V 8 bases and J 3 bases, with 17 bases left between them. This CDR3 region has 15 residues. CDR1 MDHEN and CDR2 SYDVKM come from the germline V gene. The CDR3 DNA reads TGTGCCAGCGGGACACCAGATAAGATCTACAATGAGCAGTTCTTC. Protein product: CASGTPDKIYNEQFF.

This chain links TRBV5-6 with TRBJ2-7; tentatively, D is TRBD1 (6 bases). Trimming pared 4 bases from V and 4 bases from J, leaving 15 bases between. Germline CDR1 is SGHDT and CDR2 is YYEEEE. The CDR3 is made up of 14 amino acids. CDR3 sequence: CASSGPQGMYEQYF. The CDR3 DNA is TGTGCCAGCAGCGGGCCCCAGGGGATGTACGAGCAGTACTTC.

The chain has TRBV30 and TRBJ2-7, with D possibly being TRBD1 (5 bases). Trimming stripped 0 bases from V and 2 bases from J, with 14 bases between. Germline V lookup: CDR1 GTSNPN, CDR2 SVGIG (reference sequence). CDR3 length: 15 residues. This CDR3 is CAWSVSGARAYEQYF. The CDR3 nucleotides read TGTGCCTGGAGTGTCAGTGGGGCCAGGGCCTACGAGCAGTACTTC.

The CDR3 here is CASSLAQGLFFSGNTIYF. The CDR3 DNA reads TGTGCCAGCAGCTTAGCCCAGGGGCTTTTCTTTTCTGGAAACACCATATATTTT. J is TRBJ1-3 and V is TRBV7-2, with D perhaps matching TRBD1 (6 bases). The CDR3 is 18 amino acids. In germline, CDR1 is SGHTA, CDR2 FQGNSA. V lost 0 bases and J lost 1, with 16 bases in between.

The V and J genes are TRBV5-1 and TRBJ2-5; TRBD2 agrees at 7 bases. Germline values: CDR1 SGHRS, CDR2 YFSETQ. The CDR3 has 14 amino acids. Trimming cost V 4 bases and J 4 bases; bases outside gene matches: 7. This CDR3 reads CASSPGGGSETQYF. Here the CDR3 DNA reads TGCGCCAGCAGCCCTGGGGGGGGTTCAGAGACCCAGTACTTC.

V and J are TRBV5-4 and TRBJ2-7, with 13 bases lining up with TRBD2. The germline CDR1 and CDR2 sequences are SGHNT and YYREEE (reference sequence). V shed 5 bases, J shed 4 bases, and the junction held 9 bases outside the gene matches. The CDR3 covers 16 residues. CDR3 region: CASSKRLAGGLYEQYF. The DNA of the CDR3 is TGTGCCAGCAGTAAGAGACTAGCGGGAGGTCTGTACGAGCAGTACTTC.

The chain joins TRBV6-5 to TRBJ2-7, with D tentatively TRBD1 or TRBD2 (5 bases each). The V gene's germline CDR1 is MNHEY and CDR2 SVGAGI. Trimming pared 2 bases from V and 3 bases from J, leaving 14 bases between. This CDR3 contains 15 residues. The CDR3 bases are TGTGCCAGCAGTTACGGGGCCTCGAGGGGCTACGAGCAGTACTTC. It yields the protein CASSYGASRGYEQYF.